Each of the 17 T cell receptor beta chains below was sequenced from the same sample in a study of post-analysis software for immune sequencing data. No antigen has been assigned to these receptors. The authors incorporated unique molecular identifiers into the TCR beta cDNA libraries. One entry per CDR3 protein results from TCRdb running MiXCR on the PCR reads. The sample lists around 700,000 distinct CDR3 sequences, 59% seen once, with approximately 11% in the top ten. General study findings and limits: Relative to controls, patients had 4 or 5 TRBV segments at higher frequency, with TRBV5-6, TRBV5-1 and TRBV20-1 among these.

Sequences were obtained from blood. The receptors were gathered from a girl between 2 and 10 years old with multiple sclerosis.

In its sample, this clonotype was seen a few times. This chain links TRBV7-2 with TRBJ1-1, with 8 bases lining up with TRBD1. In germline, CDR1 is SGHTA, CDR2 FQGNSA. The CDR3 is 15 residues long. The V gene end was trimmed by 5 bases and the J gene end by 1 base; junction bases not matched to a gene: 6. The CDR3: CASSTTTGANTEAFF. The CDR3 region has the DNA TGTGCCAGCAGCACAACGACAGGGGCGAACACTGAAGCTTTCTTT.

V and J are TRBV15 and TRBJ2-3; D is ambiguous. V was trimmed by 9 bases and J by 4 bases, leaving 11 bases between them. The CDR3 spans 12 residues. Germline-derived CDR1 and CDR2 are LNHNV and YYDKDF (reference sequence). In DNA, the CDR3 is TGTGCCACGTCGACCCTCTCAGATACGCAGTATTTT. Translation gives CATSTLSDTQYF.

This rearrangement joins TRBV7-6 to TRBJ2-1; D remains ambiguous. The CDR3 is 15 amino acids. Trimming took 5 bases from V and 4 from J, leaving 15 bases between them. Germline CDR1 reads SGHVS; CDR2 reads FNYEAQ. CDR3 DNA: TGTGCCAGCAGCCGATCCGCAGGAAAATACAATGAGCAGTTCTTC. Translated, it gives CASSRSAGKYNEQFF.

V is TRBV10-3 and J is TRBJ2-7, with 9 nucleotides matching TRBD2. Germline-derived CDR1 and CDR2 are ENHRY and SYGVKD. The J segment lost 1 base and the V segment lost 8 bases, leaving 6 bases of the junction unmatched. The CDR3 is made up of 14 amino acids. The CDR3 DNA is TGTGCCATCGGGGGACTAGCAGTATCCTACGAGCAGTACTTC. Translation gives CAIGGLAVSYEQYF.

In this sample, this clonotype turned up a few times. The genes are TRBV3-1 and TRBJ1-2; possibly TRBD1 for D (5 bases). From germline, CDR1 is LGHDT and CDR2 YNNKEL (reference sequence). The V end lost 3 bases, the J end lost 6 bases, and 8 bases lay between the germline ends. CDR3 length: 12 residues. The CDR3 spells CASSQRGDGYTF. CDR3 in DNA: TGTGCCAGCAGCCAGCGGGGGGATGGCTACACCTTC.

In its sample, this clonotype was seen a few times. The rearrangement uses TRBV12-3 or TRBV12-4 and TRBJ2-3; 9 bases agree with TRBD2. The CDR3 length is 16 residues. Unmatched junction bases numbered 15, after V lost 6 bases and J lost 8 bases. The CDR3 nucleotides read TGTGCCAGCAGCCCCACCCGGGCGGGGGGGCCGAGTACGCAGTATTTT. It codes for CASSPTRAGGPSTQYF.

The chain has TRBV10-3 and TRBJ2-7, with D possibly TRBD1 on 6 matching bases. Trimming stripped 2 bases from V and 3 bases from J, with 11 bases between. The CDR3 is 14 residues long. CDR1 ENHRY and CDR2 SYGVKD come from the germline V gene. The chain's CDR3 is CAISEGQTSYEQYF. CDR3 DNA sequence: TGTGCCATCAGTGAGGGACAGACCAGCTACGAGCAGTACTTC.

The V gene is TRBV7-9, the J gene TRBJ2-7, with D unresolved. Trimming removed 0 bases at V and 2 bases at J, with 11 bases between. This CDR3 spans 15 amino acids. The germline V gene encodes CDR1 SEHNR and CDR2 FQNEAQ (reference sequence). CDR3 DNA sequence: TGTGCCAGCAGCTTAGCCGCAGGAGATCCCTACGAGCAGTACTTC. Amino acids: CASSLAAGDPYEQYF.

CDR3 in DNA: TGTGCCAGCAGTTACTATACTACGGGGGATACGCAGTATTTT. This encodes CASSYYTTGDTQYF. The rearrangement uses TRBV6-6 and TRBJ2-3, with D possibly being TRBD2 (5 bases). The CDR3 has 14 residues. Between the trimmed V and J ends, which lost 1 base and 6 bases, there was a span of 11 bases. Germline V gene data show CDR1 as MNHNY and CDR2 as SVGAGI (reference sequence).

The chain combines TRBV11-2 with TRBJ2-1; no definite D call. V was cut by 1 base and J by 8 bases, with 15 bases left in between. CDR3 length equals 15 residues. Germline CDR1 is SGHAT and CDR2 is FQNNGV. The CDR3 DNA is TGTGCCAGCAGCTTAGGTCGGGCTGCCGGAGATGAGCAGTTCTTC. Amino acids: CASSLGRAAGDEQFF. The full variable domain, with the rest looked up from reference TRBV11-2 and TRBJ2-1, is EAGVAQSPRYKIIEKRQSVAFWCNPISGHATLYWYQQILGQGPKLLIQFQNNGVVDDSQLPKDRFSAERLKGVDSTLKIQPAKLEDSAVYLCASSLGRAAGDEQFFGPGTRLTVL.

The rearrangement links TRBV24-1 to TRBJ2-1; D tentatively fits TRBD1 or TRBD2 (7 bases each). The germline V gene has CDR1 KGHDR and CDR2 SFDVKD. CDR3 length: 17 amino acids. V was shortened by 4 bases and J by 7 bases, with 22 bases between the two germline ends. In DNA, the CDR3 is TGTGCCACCAGTGACCCCGACAGGGAGGGAGGTGAAAATGAGCAGTTCTTC. Translation: CATSDPDREGGENEQFF.

This chain connects TRBV5-1 to TRBJ2-3; 11 positions agree with TRBD2. The CDR3 covers 15 residues. Germline V gene data show CDR1 as SGHRS and CDR2 as YFSETQ. V was clipped by 3 bases and J by 5 bases; unmatched bases: 5. CDR3 protein: CASSSTSGGVDTQYF. The CDR3 coding sequence is TGCGCCAGCAGCTCCACTAGCGGGGGAGTAGATACGCAGTATTTT.

This chain links TRBV29-1 with TRBJ2-5, with D perhaps matching TRBD1 (6 bases). The J call is doubtful: the DNA matches TRBJ2-7 better. CDR1 and CDR2 (germline): SQVTM, ANQGSEA. This CDR3 is 13 amino acids long. The CDR3 DNA reads as TGCAGCGCGTTCGTGGGACACGGCTGCGAGCAGTACTTC. Translated, it gives CSAFVGHGCEQYF.

This clonotype was picked up a small number of times. The chain employs TRBV7-3 and TRBJ2-7; a possible D gene is TRBD2 (7 bases). CDR1 is SGHTA and CDR2 is FQGTGA in the germline V gene. With 2 bases removed from V and 3 bases from J, the gap between germline ends came to 11 bases. This CDR3 has 14 amino acids. The CDR3 here is CASSLGGGGYEQYF. The CDR3 DNA reads TGTGCCAGCAGCTTAGGGGGCGGGGGCTACGAGCAGTACTTC.

The CDR3 reads CSAGGTFF. DNA for the CDR3: TGCAGTGCTGGGGGGACGTTCTTC. This sequence joins TRBV20-1 and TRBJ2-1; maybe TRBD2 (6 bases). Germline lookup yields CDR1 DFQATT and CDR2 SNEGSKA (reference sequence). The CDR3 has 8 residues. V lost 5 bases and J 15 bases, leaving 8 bases between the germline ends.

This clonotype was seen more than once but under ten times. CDR3 amino acids: CASSQAAGEEQETQYF. DNA of the CDR3: TGTGCCAGCAGCCAAGCTGCCGGGGAGGAACAAGAGACCCAGTACTTC. The chain employs TRBV3-1 and TRBJ2-5, with D possibly matching TRBD2 (6 bases). Trimming took off 1 base at V and 2 bases at J, with 14 bases between the two ends. The CDR3 contains 16 residues. Germline V lookup: CDR1 LGHDT, CDR2 YNNKEL (reference sequence).

CDR3 nucleotide sequence: TGTGCCAGCACCTCGCATCGGACTAGCGGAGACGTCTCGCAGTACTTC. Translating it yields CASTSHRTSGDVSQYF. The V call is TRBV6-2 or TRBV6-3, the J call TRBJ2-5; 10 nucleotides match TRBD2. V was pared by 7 bases and J by 11 bases, with 19 bases of the junction left unmatched. This CDR3 contains 16 residues. The germline CDR1 and CDR2 sequences are MNHEY and SVGEGT.